The 18 T cell receptor beta chains given below trace back to one sample, sequenced in a study of vaccination and CD4 T cells after COVID-19. An Oncomine TCR Beta short-read assay was used to sequence the DNA from cultured CD4+ T cells. Using its own MiXCR run on the PCR reads, TCRdb lists one record per CDR3 protein. The data show some 23,000 distinct CDR3 sequences, 44% seen once. Treatment of the sample: roughly 11-day PBMC culture with coronavirus spike peptide pools or control peptides (ViraFEST assay). These TCRs' antigens remain unknown. Sample: CD4+ T cells from blood, cultured in vitro, taken before SARS-CoV-2 vaccination. Every receptor here comes from a human donor who received a COVID-19 vaccine.

The genes are TRBV7-6 and TRBJ2-3; TRBD1 aligns across 10 bases. Trimming cost V 1 base and J 3 bases; bases outside gene matches: 10. The CDR3 is 18 residues long. Germline-derived CDR1 and CDR2 are SGHVS and FNYEAQ. CDR3 sequence: CASSLVRLGDRGTDTQYF. DNA for the CDR3: TGTGCCAGCAGCTTAGTGAGGTTGGGGGACAGGGGTACAGATACGCAGTATTTT.

This clonotype appeared a few times. V gene TRBV10-3 combines with J gene TRBJ1-6; D is unclear. The CDR3 length is 13 residues. Deletions cut 3 bases from V and 9 bases from J, with 9 bases between. CDR1 is ENHRY, CDR2 SYGVKD, per germline. CDR3 sequence (DNA): TGTGCCATCAGTGACAGCCCCCGTTCACCCCTCCACTTT. Amino acid sequence: CAISDSPRSPLHF.

V usage is TRBV24-1 and J usage is TRBJ2-2, with TRBD1 as a possible D gene (5 bases). CDR3 length equals 17 residues. Per the germline V gene, CDR1 is KGHDR and CDR2 is SFDVKD. Between the trimmed V and J ends, which lost 4 bases and 4 bases, there was a span of 18 bases. The CDR3: CATSDPRVHLTTGELFF. In DNA, the CDR3 is TGTGCCACCAGTGACCCCAGGGTACACCTAACCACCGGGGAGCTGTTTTTT.

This clonotype was seen only a few times. V gene TRBV7-2 combines with J gene TRBJ1-2; tentatively, D is TRBD1 (5 bases). Trimming stripped 3 bases from V and 6 bases from J, with 17 bases between. Germline CDR1 SGHTA, CDR2 FQGNSA. The CDR3 length is 15 residues. The CDR3 region is CASSFQSRDHDGYTF. The CDR3 nucleotides read TGTGCCAGCAGCTTTCAATCCAGGGATCATGATGGCTACACCTTC. Drawing the rest from reference TRBV7-2 and TRBJ1-2, the complete variable domain is GAGVSQSPSNKVTEKGKDVELRCDPISGHTALYWYRQSLGQGLEFLIYFQGNSAPDKSGLPSDRFSAERTGGSVSTLTIQRTQQEDSAVYLCASSFQSRDHDGYTFGSGTRLTVV.

The CDR3 bases are TGTGCCAGCGGCGGGGGGGGTCCTGGAAACACCATATATTTT. Translation gives CASGGGGPGNTIYF. The V and J genes are TRBV28 and TRBJ1-3; D may be TRBD1 (5 bases). Germline V gene lookup returns CDR1 MDHEN and CDR2 SYDVKM. The V and J ends lost 8 bases and 2 bases respectively, with 13 bases between them. The CDR3 contains 14 residues.

V is TRBV20-1 and J is TRBJ1-2, with D possibly TRBD1 on 6 matching bases. V gave up 0 bases and J gave up 4 bases, with 12 bases separating them. Per germline, CDR1 DFQATT and CDR2 SNEGSKA (reference sequence). This CDR3 is built from 14 residues. CDR3 bases: TGCAGTGCTAGAGATGGTGGGGGCCGCTATGGCTACACCTTC. It codes for CSARDGGGRYGYTF.

This clonotype was recorded a few times. The chain employs TRBV7-8 and TRBJ1-2; D gene uncertain. Trimming shortened V by 5 bases and J by 1 base, and 11 bases separated the two germline ends. The germline V gene encodes CDR1 SGHVS and CDR2 FQNEAQ. This CDR3 has 14 amino acids. This CDR3 reads CASSPDGYNYGYTF. CDR3 sequence (DNA): TGTGCCAGCAGCCCGGACGGGTATAACTATGGCTACACCTTC. Variable domain in full (rest from reference TRBV7-8 and TRBJ1-2): GAGVSQSPRYKVAKRGQDVALRCDPISGHVSLFWYQQALGQGPEFLTYFQNEAQLDKSGLPSDRFFAERPEGSVSTLKIQRTQQEDSAVYLCASSPDGYNYGYTFGSGTRLTVV.

This clonotype was picked up a small number of times. The rearrangement joins TRBV7-3 to TRBJ1-6; 7 bases fit TRBD1. The CDR3 is made up of 14 amino acids. The V segment lost 6 bases and the J segment 7 bases; nucleotides outside the gene matches: 6. From germline, CDR1 is SGHTA and CDR2 FQGTGA. CDR3 loop: CASRRDRENSPLHF. Written as DNA, the CDR3 is TGTGCCAGCAGACGAGACAGGGAAAATTCACCCCTCCACTTT.

This clonotype was seen just once. V gene TRBV16 combines with J gene TRBJ1-5; 9 nucleotides match TRBD1. Trimming cost V 4 bases and J 5 bases; bases outside gene matches: 0. The CDR3 is 13 residues long. Germline CDR1 and CDR2: KGHSY and FQNENV. The CDR3 DNA reads as TGTGCCAGCAGCCGGGACAGGGATCAGCCCCAGCATTTT. Translation: CASSRDRDQPQHF.

The chain joins TRBV6-1 to TRBJ1-3; 7 bases fit TRBD1. The junction had 4 bases not matched to a gene; V was cut back by 3 bases and J by 2 bases. The germline V gene encodes CDR1 MNHNS and CDR2 SASEGT. CDR3 length: 15 residues. The CDR3 DNA reads TGTGCCAGCAGTGACGTAGGGGGCACTGGAAACACCATATATTTT. Protein: CASSDVGGTGNTIYF.

This chain links TRBV15 with TRBJ2-2; the match to TRBD2 covers 10 bases. Germline V gene sequence: CDR1 LNHNV, CDR2 YYDKDF (reference sequence). V shed 0 bases and J 0 bases; nucleotides not matched to a gene: 1. The CDR3 has 17 amino acids. The CDR3 loop is CATSRDLAGANTGELFF. The DNA of the CDR3 is TGTGCCACCAGCAGAGATCTAGCGGGGGCGAACACCGGGGAGCTGTTTTTT. The full variable domain, completed using reference TRBV15 and TRBJ2-2, is DAMVIQNPRYQVTQFGKPVTLSCSQTLNHNVMYWYQQKSSQAPKLLFHYYDKDFNNEADTPDNFQSRRPNTSFCFLDIRSPGLGDTAMYLCATSRDLAGANTGELFFGEGSRLTVL.

The CDR3 DNA reads as TGTGCCAGCAGCTGGGCATCTGACTATGGCTACACCTTC. This sequence encodes CASSWASDYGYTF. The J gene is TRBJ1-2, the V gene TRBV6-1; D unresolved. CDR3 length: 13 residues. Germline CDR1 MNHNS, CDR2 SASEGT. V was shortened by 6 bases and J by 3 bases, with 11 bases between the two germline ends.

This clonotype was seen more than once but under ten times. CDR3 bases: TGTGCCAGCAGCTTGCGACAGGCCCCCTACGAGCAGTACTTC. It yields the protein CASSLRQAPYEQYF. This rearrangement joins TRBV5-4 to TRBJ2-7; the D gene is possibly TRBD1 (6 bases). The CDR3 runs 14 residues. Germline V CDR1 and CDR2: SGHNT, YYREEE (reference sequence). V was trimmed by 1 base and J by 2 bases, leaving 10 bases between them.

The CDR3 coding sequence is TGTGCCAGCAGCTCGGACAGGACTGAAGCTTTCTTT. Translation: CASSSDRTEAFF. The rearrangement joins TRBV5-6 to TRBJ1-1; 7 bases fit TRBD1. Trimming at V came to 3 bases and at J to 5 bases, leaving 1 base not matched to a gene. CDR1 and CDR2 (germline): SGHDT, YYEEEE. CDR3 length: 12 amino acids.

The table lists this clonotype with a few counts. The gene calls are TRBV20-1 and TRBJ2-7; TRBD2 aligns across 7 bases. The ends lost 0 bases at V and 0 bases at J; junction bases unmatched: 5. This CDR3 has 15 amino acids. CDR1 and CDR2 from the germline V gene are DFQATT and SNEGSKA (reference sequence). The CDR3 DNA follows: TGCAGTGCTAGAGACAGAGGGGAGGGCTCCTACGAGCAGTACTTC. Translated, it gives CSARDRGEGSYEQYF.

The V gene is TRBV6-5, the J gene TRBJ1-1, with D perhaps TRBD1 (6 bases). Germline values: CDR1 MNHEY, CDR2 SVGAGI. The CDR3 consists of 12 residues. Deletions cut 4 bases from V and 7 bases from J, with 10 bases between. The CDR3 loop reads CASSFRQVEAFF. The CDR3 nucleotides are TGTGCCAGCAGTTTTCGACAGGTTGAAGCTTTCTTT.

The V and J genes are TRBV5-4 and TRBJ1-1; TRBD1 matches 7 bases. The CDR3 has 15 amino acids. J gave up 5 bases and V 1 base, and 8 bases lay outside the gene matches. Germline CDR1 and CDR2: SGHNT and YYREEE (reference sequence). Here the CDR3 reads CASSLLLTGKTEAFF. CDR3 DNA sequence: TGTGCCAGCAGCTTGCTTTTGACAGGGAAGACTGAAGCTTTCTTT. Looking up the rest from reference TRBV5-4 and TRBJ1-1 gives the full variable domain: ETGVTQSPTHLIKTRGQQVTLRCSSQSGHNTVSWYQQALGQGPQFIFQYYREEENGRGNFPPRFSGLQFPNYSSELNVNALELDDSALYLCASSLLLTGKTEAFFGQGTRLTVV.

This clonotype has only one observation. The chain uses TRBV15 and TRBJ2-1; no firm D call. This CDR3 has 13 residues. V gave up 5 bases and J gave up 6 bases, with 11 bases separating them. CDR1 and CDR2 from the germline V gene are LNHNV and YYDKDF (reference sequence). CDR3 sequence reads: CATSGALVNEQFF. The CDR3 DNA reads TGTGCCACCAGCGGAGCGTTGGTCAATGAGCAGTTCTTC.